Sequencing of this TCR beta chain was carried out in a study of T-cell memory formation after mild COVID-19. TCRdb analysed the 5' RACE reads with MiXCR anew, one entry per CDR3 protein. Here the sample spans around 150,000 distinct CDR3 sequences, around a third being singletons. This clonotype was observed a few times. The receptor was derived from an adult woman who had mild COVID-19 (a few samples of this study predate the infection). Cell type and time point are not known. The sequencing input was PBMCs or a T cell subset sorted from them (not recorded which).

Here the CDR3 DNA reads TGCGCCAGCAGCCAGGGGGACTTAGATACGCAGTATTTT. The encoded protein is CASSQGDLDTQYF. V and J are TRBV4-1 and TRBJ2-3, with a weak D call TRBD2 (6 bases). The V end lost 3 bases, the J end lost 5 bases, and 9 bases lay between the germline ends. The germline V gene has CDR1 MGHRA and CDR2 YSYEKL. There are 13 residues in the CDR3.